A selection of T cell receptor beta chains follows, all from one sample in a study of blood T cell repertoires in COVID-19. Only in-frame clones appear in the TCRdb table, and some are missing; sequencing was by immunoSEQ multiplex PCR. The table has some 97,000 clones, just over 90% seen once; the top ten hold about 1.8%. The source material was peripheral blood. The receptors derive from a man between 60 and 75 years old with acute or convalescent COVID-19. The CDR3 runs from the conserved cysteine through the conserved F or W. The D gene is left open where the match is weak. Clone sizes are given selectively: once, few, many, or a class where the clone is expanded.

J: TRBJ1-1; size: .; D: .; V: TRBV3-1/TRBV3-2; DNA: TGTGCCAGCAGCCCCCCCGTGGGGGGAGGGTCAGCTTTCTTT; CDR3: CASSPPVGGGSAFF
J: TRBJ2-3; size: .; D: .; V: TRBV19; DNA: TGTGCCAGTAAACAATACCCAACGGGCGGGACAGATACGCAGTATTTT; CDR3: CASKQYPTGGTDTQYF
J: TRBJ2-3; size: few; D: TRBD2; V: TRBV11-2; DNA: TGTGCCAGCAGCTTAGTGGGATATGCTAGCGGGGGGGCAGATACGCAGTATTTT; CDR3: CASSLVGYASGGADTQYF
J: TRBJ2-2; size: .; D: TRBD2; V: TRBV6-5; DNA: TGTGCCAGCTGGGAGGCGGGGGGCACCGGGGAGCTGTTTTTT; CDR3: CASWEAGGTGELFF
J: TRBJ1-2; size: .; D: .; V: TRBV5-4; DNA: TGTGCCACAACCCCGTCGGGGGGGGCCGGTAGCTATGGCTACACCTTC; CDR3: CATTPSGGAGSYGYTF
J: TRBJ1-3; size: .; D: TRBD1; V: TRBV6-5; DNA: TGTGCCAGCAGTTACTCACAGGGTCTTCAGGGGGACACCATATATTTT; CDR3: CASSYSQGLQGDTIYF
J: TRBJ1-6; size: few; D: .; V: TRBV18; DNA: TGTGCCAGCTCACCAACAGCCGGTGCGACAAATTCACCCCTCCACTTT; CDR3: CASSPTAGATNSPLHF
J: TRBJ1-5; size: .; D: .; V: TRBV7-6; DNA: TGTGCCAGCAGCCTGCTCGGTGGTAGCAATCAGCCCCAGCATTTT; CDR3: CASSLLGGSNQPQHF
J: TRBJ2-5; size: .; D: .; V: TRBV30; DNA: TGTGCCTGGAGCCCGGAGTGGGGGGAGGAAGAGACCCAGTACTTC; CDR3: CAWSPEWGEEETQYF
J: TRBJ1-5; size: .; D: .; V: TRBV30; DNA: TGTGCCTGGAGTGTACGGGCCGTTTGGGGCAGGGGAGCAATTCAGCCCCAGCATTTT; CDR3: CAWSVRAVWGRGAIQPQHF
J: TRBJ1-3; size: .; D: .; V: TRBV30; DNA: TGTGCCTGGACTCTCTTCTCTGGAAACACCATATATTTT; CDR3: CAWTLFSGNTIYF
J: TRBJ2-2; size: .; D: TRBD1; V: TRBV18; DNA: TGTGCCAGCTCACCACCGGGACAGGGTAACGCCGGGGAGCTGTTTTTT; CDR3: CASSPPGQGNAGELFF
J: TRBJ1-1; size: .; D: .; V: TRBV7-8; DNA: TGTGCCAGCAGCTTAACTCCCGCCCCATTGAACACTGAAGCTTTCTTT; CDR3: CASSLTPAPLNTEAFF
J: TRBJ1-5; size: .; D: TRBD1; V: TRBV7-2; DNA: TGTGCCAGCAGCTCGAGGACAGGAGGAGATCAGCCCCAGCATTTT; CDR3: CASSSRTGGDQPQHF
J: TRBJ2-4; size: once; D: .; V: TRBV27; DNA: TGTGCCAGCAGTTTATATCCCCCAGGGGAAAGCATTCAGTACTTC; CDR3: CASSLYPPGESIQYF
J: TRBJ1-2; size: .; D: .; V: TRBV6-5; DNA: TGTGCCACCTCCAGCGTAAGAAAAAACTATGGCTACACCTTC; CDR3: CATSSVRKNYGYTF
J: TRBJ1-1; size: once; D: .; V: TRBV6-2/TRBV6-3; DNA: TGTGCCAGCAGTTACAGGTTAACAGGAGCCACTGAAGCTTTCTTT; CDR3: CASSYRLTGATEAFF
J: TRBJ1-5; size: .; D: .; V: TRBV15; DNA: TGTGCCACCAGCAGAGATACAGATCAGCCCCAGCATTTT; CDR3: CATSRDTDQPQHF
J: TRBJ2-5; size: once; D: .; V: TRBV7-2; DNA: TGTGCCAGCAGCTTATTTGGGGGGGGCCTGGGAGAGACCCAGTACTTC; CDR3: CASSLFGGGLGETQYF
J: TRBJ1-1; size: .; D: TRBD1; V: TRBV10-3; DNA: TGTGCCATCAGTGGCCAGGGACAGGGGTACACTGAAGCTTTCTTT; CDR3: CAISGQGQGYTEAFF
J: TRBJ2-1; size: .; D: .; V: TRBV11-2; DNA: TGTGCCAGCACCCCTGCCCTATACTCCTACAATGAGCAGTTCTTC; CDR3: CASTPALYSYNEQFF
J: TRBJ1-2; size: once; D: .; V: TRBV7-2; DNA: TGTGCCAGCAGCCCTGGGGGGGGGTCTGGCTACACCTTC; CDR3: CASSPGGGSGYTF
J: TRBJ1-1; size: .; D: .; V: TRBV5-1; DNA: TGCGCCAGCAGCTTGGGGTTTGGACAGAGAGGGACTGAAGCTTTCTTT; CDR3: CASSLGFGQRGTEAFF
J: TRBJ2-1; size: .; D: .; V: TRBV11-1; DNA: TGTGCCAGCAGCTTAAATGTTCGGCAGGGGAACAATGAGCAGTTCTTC; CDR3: CASSLNVRQGNNEQFF
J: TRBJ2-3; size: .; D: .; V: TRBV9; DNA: TGTGCCAGCAGCTCCCCCCCGGATACGCAGTATTTT; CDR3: CASSSPPDTQYF
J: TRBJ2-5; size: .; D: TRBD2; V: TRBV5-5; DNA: TGTGCCAGCAGCTTGGATGCGACTAGCGGGGGAGCCCGTAAGGAGACCCAGTACTTC; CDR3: CASSLDATSGGARKETQYF
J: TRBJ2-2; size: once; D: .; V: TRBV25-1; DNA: TGTGCCAGCAGTGAATCTGGGGGCGACACCGGGGAGCTGTTTTTT; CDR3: CASSESGGDTGELFF
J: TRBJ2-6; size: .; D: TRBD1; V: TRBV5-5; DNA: TGTGCCAGCAGCTTCGGACAGGCCTCTGGGGCCAACGTCCTGACTTTC; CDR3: CASSFGQASGANVLTF
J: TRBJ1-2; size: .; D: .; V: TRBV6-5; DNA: TGTGCCAGCAGTTCGAACTATGGCTACACCTTC; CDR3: CASSSNYGYTF
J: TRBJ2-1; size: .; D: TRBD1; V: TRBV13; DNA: TGTGCCAGCAGCTTACGCCGGGACAGGGCCTACAATGAGCAGTTCTTC; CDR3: CASSLRRDRAYNEQFF
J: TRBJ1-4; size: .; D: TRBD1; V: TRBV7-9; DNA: TGTGCCAGCAGCCTAGGACAGGGAGTTAATGAAAAACTGTTTTTT; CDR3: CASSLGQGVNEKLFF
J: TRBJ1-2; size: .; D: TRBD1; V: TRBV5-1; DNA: TGCGCCAGCAGCTTGGGGGGACAGGGTGGAGGCTACACCTTC; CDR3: CASSLGGQGGGYTF
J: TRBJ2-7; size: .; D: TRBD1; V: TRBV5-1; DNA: TGCGCCAGCAGCAAGGACAGGGGGCGCGACTACGGGCAGTACTTC; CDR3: CASSKDRGRDYGQYF
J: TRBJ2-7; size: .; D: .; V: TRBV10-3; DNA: TGTGCCATCAGTGATAATAAGGGGCTCTACGAGCAGTACTTC; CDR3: CAISDNKGLYEQYF
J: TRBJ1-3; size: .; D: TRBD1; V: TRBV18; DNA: TGTGCCAGCTCACCAACGGGACAGGGTTACGGAAACACCATATATTTT; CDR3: CASSPTGQGYGNTIYF
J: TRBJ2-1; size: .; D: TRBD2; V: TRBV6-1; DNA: TGTGCCAGCAGTGAACAACTAGCGGGGAATGAGCAGTTCTTC; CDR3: CASSEQLAGNEQFF
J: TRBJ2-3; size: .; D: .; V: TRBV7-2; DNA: TGTGCCAGCAGCTCTAGCCCAGCCACGCAGTATTTT; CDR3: CASSSSPATQYF